This T cell receptor (beta chain) is drawn from a study of CD8+ T cells in alopecia areata. Trimming left V 5 bases short and J 7 bases short, with 14 bases between. The CDR3 has 13 residues. Per germline, CDR1 SGHVS and CDR2 FQNEAQ. cDNA prepared by RNA extraction and subsequent reverse transcription served as the template for sequencing. Clones were read by immunoSEQ multiplex PCR, and TCRdb kept only the in-frame ones, dropping some. This repertoire shows about 130,000 clones, 58% found once; its top ten account for 5% to 7%. Comment on this clone: The target antigen is unknown.

Study results and limitations: Scalp samples also contribute reads from the resident alphabeta T cells found in normal skin.

Sorting of PBMCs yielded the CD4+ and CD8+ T cells. The sequencing here drew on CD4+ T cells sorted from blood, taken at week 0. The J gene is TRBJ1-1, the V gene TRBV7-8, with D uncertain. This clonotype was obtained from a human donor with alopecia areata. In nucleotides, the CDR3 is TGTGCCAGCAGCCTCGGGTTACAGATTGAAGCTTTCTTT. Its protein is CASSLGLQIEAFF.